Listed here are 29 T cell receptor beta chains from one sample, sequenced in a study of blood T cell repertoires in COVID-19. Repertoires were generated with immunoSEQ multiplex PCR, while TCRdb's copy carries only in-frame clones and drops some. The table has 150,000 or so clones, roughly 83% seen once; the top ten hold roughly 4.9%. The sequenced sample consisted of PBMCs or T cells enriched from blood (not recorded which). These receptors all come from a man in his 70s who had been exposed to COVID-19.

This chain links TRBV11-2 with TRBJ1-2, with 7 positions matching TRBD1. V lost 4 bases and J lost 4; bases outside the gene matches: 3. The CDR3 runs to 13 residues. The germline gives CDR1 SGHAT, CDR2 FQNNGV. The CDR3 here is CASSSQGFYGYTF. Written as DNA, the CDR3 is TGTGCCAGCAGCTCACAGGGGTTCTATGGCTACACCTTC.

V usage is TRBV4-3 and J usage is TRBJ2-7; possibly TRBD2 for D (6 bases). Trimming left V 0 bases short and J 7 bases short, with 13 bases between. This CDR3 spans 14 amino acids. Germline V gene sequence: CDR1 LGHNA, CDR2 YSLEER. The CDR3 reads CASSQDVAAGEQYF. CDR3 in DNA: TGCGCCAGCAGCCAAGACGTCGCGGCGGGGGAGCAGTACTTC.

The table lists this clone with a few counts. The DNA for the CDR3 is TGTGCCAGCAGTATGTCGGGGGGCGGTGGCTACACCTTC. Encoded protein: CASSMSGGGGYTF. V usage is TRBV5-5 and J usage is TRBJ1-2, with D tentatively TRBD1 (6 bases). Between the trimmed V and J ends, which lost 5 bases and 7 bases, there was a span of 15 bases. Germline values: CDR1 SGHKS, CDR2 YYEKEE (reference sequence). The length of the CDR3 is 13 residues. The full variable domain, its missing parts supplied by reference TRBV5-5 and TRBJ1-2, is DAGVTQSPTHLIKTRGQQVTLRCSPISGHKSVSWYQQVLGQGPQFIFQYYEKEERGRGNFPDRFSARQFPNYSSELNVNALLLGDSALYLCASSMSGGGGYTFGSGTRLTVV.

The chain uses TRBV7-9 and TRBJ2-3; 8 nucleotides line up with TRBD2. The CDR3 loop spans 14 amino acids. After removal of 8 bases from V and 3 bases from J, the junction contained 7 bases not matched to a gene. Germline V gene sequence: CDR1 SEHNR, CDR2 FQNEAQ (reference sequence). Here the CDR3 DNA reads TGTGCCAGCGCGGGAGGCGTGGCGACAGATACGCAGTATTTT. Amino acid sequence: CASAGGVATDTQYF.

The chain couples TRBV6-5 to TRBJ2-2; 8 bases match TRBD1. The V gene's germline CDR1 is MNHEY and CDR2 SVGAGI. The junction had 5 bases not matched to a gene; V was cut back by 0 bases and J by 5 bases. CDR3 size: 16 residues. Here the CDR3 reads CASSYSDRVETGELFF. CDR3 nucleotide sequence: TGTGCCAGCAGTTACTCGGACAGGGTGGAAACCGGGGAGCTGTTTTTT.

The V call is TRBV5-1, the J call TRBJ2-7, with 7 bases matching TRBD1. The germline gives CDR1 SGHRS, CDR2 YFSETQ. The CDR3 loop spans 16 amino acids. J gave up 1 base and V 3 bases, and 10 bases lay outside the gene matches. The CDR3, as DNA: TGCGCCAGCAGCTCGGTCACAGGGGTCGCTTCCTACGAGCAGTACTTC. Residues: CASSSVTGVASYEQYF.

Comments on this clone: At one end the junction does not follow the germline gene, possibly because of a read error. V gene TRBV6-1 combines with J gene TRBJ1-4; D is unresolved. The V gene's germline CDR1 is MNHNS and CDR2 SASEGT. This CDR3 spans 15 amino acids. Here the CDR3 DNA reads TGTGCCAGCAGCGAAGGAGGAGTCGTAGGTGAAAAACTGTTTTTT. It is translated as CASSEGGVVGEKLFF.

The CDR3 is CASSLGRRVTNEKLFF. The CDR3 coding sequence is TGCGCCAGCAGCTTGGGCCGCAGGGTCACTAATGAAAAACTGTTTTTT. The chain couples TRBV5-1 to TRBJ1-4; D might be TRBD1 (5 bases). Germline CDR1 is SGHRS and CDR2 is YFSETQ. V lost 0 bases, J lost 2 bases, and 11 bases lay in between. The length of the CDR3 is 16 residues.

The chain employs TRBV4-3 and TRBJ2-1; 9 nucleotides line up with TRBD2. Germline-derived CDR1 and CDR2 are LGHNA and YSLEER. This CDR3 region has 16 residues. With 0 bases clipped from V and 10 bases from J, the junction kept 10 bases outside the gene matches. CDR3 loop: CASSQDLLAGTGEQFF. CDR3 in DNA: TGCGCCAGCAGCCAAGATCTGCTAGCGGGAACGGGAGAGCAGTTCTTC.

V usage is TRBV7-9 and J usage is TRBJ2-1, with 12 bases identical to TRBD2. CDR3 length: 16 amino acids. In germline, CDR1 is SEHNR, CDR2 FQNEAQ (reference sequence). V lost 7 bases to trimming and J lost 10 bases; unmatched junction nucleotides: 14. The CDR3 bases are TGTGCCAGCACCCTCTTGGGGCTAGCGGGGGGGCCCGAGCAGTTCTTC. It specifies CASTLLGLAGGPEQFF.

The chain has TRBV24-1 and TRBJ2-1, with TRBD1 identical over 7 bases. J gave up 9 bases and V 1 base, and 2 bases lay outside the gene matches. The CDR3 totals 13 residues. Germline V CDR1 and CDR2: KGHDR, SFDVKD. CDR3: CATSDFPGGEQFF. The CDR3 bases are TGTGCCACCAGTGATTTTCCAGGGGGTGAGCAGTTCTTC.

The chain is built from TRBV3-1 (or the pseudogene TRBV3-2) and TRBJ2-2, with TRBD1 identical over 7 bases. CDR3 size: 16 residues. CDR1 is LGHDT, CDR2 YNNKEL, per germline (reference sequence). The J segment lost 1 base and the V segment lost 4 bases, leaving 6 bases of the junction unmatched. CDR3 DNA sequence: TGTGCCAGCAGCCTCTTGACAGGGCAGAACACCGGGGAGCTGTTTTTT. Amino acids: CASSLLTGQNTGELFF.

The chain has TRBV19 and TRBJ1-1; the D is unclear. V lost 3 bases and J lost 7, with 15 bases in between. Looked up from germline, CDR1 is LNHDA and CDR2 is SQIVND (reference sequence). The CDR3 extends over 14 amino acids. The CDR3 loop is CASSIGGRIDEAFF. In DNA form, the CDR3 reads TGTGCCAGTAGTATTGGCGGGCGAATTGATGAAGCTTTCTTT. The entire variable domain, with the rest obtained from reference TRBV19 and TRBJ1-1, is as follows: DGGITQSPKYLFRKEGQNVTLSCEQNLNHDAMYWYRQDPGQGLRLIYYSQIVNDFQKGDIAEGYSVSREKKESFPLTVTSAQKNPTAFYLCASSIGGRIDEAFFGQGTRLTVV.

The CDR3 nucleotides are TGTGCCAGCAGTGAGGGGAAAGGGGCTAATTTAGGCACTGAAGCTTTCTTT. Its translation: CASSEGKGANLGTEAFF. The chain employs TRBV2 and TRBJ1-1; a weak D match, TRBD1 (5 bases). Germline V lookup: CDR1 SNHLY, CDR2 FYNNEI. The length of the CDR3 is 17 residues. V lost 3 bases to trimming and J lost 4 bases, with 21 bases between them.

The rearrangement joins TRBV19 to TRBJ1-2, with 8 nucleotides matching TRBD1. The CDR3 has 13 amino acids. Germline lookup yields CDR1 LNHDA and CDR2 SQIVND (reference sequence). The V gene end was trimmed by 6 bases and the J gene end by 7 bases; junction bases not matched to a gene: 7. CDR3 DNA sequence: TGTGCCAGTAGGCCTGGACAGGGAGGTGGCTACACCTTC. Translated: CASRPGQGGGYTF.

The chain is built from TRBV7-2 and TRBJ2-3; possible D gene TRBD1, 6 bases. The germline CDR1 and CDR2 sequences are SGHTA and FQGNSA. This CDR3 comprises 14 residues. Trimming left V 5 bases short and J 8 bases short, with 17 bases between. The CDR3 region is CASSPRGSYITQYF. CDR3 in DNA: TGTGCCAGCAGCCCCAGGGGATCTTATATTACGCAGTATTTT.

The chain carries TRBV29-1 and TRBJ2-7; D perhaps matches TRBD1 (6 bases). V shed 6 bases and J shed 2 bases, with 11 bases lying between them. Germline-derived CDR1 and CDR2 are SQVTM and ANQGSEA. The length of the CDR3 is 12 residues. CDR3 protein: CSVGTSTYEQYF. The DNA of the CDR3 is TGCAGCGTCGGGACATCCACCTACGAGCAGTACTTC.

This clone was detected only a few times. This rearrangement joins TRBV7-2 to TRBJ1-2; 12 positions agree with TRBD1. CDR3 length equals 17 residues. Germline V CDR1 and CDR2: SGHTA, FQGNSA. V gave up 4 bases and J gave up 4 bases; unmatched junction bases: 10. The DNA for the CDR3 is TGTGCCAGCAGCTCGCTCGTTGGGACAGGGGGCGGCTATGGCTACACCTTC. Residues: CASSSLVGTGGGYGYTF.

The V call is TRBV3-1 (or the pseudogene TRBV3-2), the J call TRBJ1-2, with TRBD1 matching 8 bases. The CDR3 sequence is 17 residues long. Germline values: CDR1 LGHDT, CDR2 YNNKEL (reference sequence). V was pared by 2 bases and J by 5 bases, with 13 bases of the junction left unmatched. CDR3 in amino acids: CASSQYLGSGGSYGYTF. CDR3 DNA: TGTGCCAGCAGCCAATATTTAGGGTCAGGGGGCAGTTATGGCTACACCTTC.

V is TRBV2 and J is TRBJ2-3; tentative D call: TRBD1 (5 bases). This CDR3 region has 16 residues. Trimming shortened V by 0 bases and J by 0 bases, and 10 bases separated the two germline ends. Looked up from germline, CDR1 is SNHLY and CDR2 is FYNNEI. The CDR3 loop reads CASSEALRGSTDTQYF. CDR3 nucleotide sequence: TGTGCCAGCAGTGAAGCGCTTAGGGGAAGCACAGATACGCAGTATTTT.

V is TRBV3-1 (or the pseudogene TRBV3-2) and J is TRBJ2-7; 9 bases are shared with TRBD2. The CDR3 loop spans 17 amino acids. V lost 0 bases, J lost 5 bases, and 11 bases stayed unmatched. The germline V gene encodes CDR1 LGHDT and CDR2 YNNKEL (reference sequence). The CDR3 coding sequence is TGTGCCAGCAGCCAAGAAGGGGCGACTAGCGGTAGGGACGAGCAGTACTTC. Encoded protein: CASSQEGATSGRDEQYF.

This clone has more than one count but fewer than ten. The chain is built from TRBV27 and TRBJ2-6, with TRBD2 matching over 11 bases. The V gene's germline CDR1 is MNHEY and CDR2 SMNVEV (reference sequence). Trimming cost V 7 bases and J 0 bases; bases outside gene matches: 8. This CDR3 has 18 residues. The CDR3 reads CASTSRLAGISGANVLTF. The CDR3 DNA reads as TGTGCCAGCACCTCCAGACTAGCGGGGATCTCTGGGGCCAACGTCCTGACTTTC.

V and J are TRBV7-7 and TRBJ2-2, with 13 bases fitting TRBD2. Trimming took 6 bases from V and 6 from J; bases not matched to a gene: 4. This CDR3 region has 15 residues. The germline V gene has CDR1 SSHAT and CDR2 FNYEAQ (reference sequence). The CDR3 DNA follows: TGTGCCAGCAGTTCCGGGACTAGCGGGGCCGGGGAGCTGTTTTTT. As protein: CASSSGTSGAGELFF.

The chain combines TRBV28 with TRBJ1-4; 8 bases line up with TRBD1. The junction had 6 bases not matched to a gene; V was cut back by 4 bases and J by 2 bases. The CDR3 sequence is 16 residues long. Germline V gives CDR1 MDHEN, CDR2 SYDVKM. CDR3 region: CASSSLGQGTNEKLFF. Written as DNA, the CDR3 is TGTGCCAGCAGTTCCCTAGGACAGGGTACTAATGAAAAACTGTTTTTT.

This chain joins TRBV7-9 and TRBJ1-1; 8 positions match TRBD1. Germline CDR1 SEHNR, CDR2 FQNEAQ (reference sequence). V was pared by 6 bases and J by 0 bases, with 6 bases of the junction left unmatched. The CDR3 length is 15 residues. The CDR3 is CASRGRGPVNTEAFF. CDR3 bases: TGTGCCAGCAGAGGCAGGGGGCCAGTGAACACTGAAGCTTTCTTT.

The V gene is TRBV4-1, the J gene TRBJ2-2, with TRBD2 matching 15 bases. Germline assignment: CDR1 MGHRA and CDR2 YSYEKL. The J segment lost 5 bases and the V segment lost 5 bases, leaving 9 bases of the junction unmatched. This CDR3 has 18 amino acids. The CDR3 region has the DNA TGCGCCAGCAGCAGACGAACGGGGACTAGCGGGAGGACCGGGGAGCTGTTTTTT. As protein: CASSRRTGTSGRTGELFF.

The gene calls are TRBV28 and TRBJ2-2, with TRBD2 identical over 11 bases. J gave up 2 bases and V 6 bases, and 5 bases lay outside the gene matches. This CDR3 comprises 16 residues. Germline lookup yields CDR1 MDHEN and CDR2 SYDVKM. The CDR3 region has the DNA TGTGCCAGCAGCGACCTAGCGGGAGGAAACACCGGGGAGCTGTTTTTT. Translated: CASSDLAGGNTGELFF.

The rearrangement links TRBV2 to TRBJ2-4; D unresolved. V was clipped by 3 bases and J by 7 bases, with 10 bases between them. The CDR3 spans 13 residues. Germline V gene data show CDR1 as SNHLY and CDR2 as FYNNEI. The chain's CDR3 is CASSDKYGNIQYF. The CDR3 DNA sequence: TGTGCCAGCAGTGATAAATACGGGAACATTCAGTACTTC.

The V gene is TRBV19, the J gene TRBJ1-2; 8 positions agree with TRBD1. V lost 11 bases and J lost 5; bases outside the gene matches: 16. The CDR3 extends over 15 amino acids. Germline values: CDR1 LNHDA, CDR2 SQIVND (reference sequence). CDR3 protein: CACQDRATLKYGYTF. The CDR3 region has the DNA TGTGCCTGCCAGGACAGGGCGACCCTGAAGTATGGCTACACCTTC.